This section outlines one T cell receptor (beta chain) sequence together with its context. The sample originates from a study of control samples from healthy donors and cancer patients. Produced via immunoSEQ multiplex PCR; TCRdb's table is partial and in-frame only. This table holds under 140,000 clones, around 87% found once. The sequenced sample consisted of PBMCs. This receptor was identified in a woman in her fifties or sixties with lung cancer.

In DNA, the CDR3 is TGTGCCAGCAGCCCCCGGGACAGGGTATGGAATGAGCAGTTCTTC. Its protein is CASSPRDRVWNEQFF. The chain joins TRBV7-9 to TRBJ2-1, with 9 bases identical to TRBD1. Germline assignment: CDR1 SEHNR and CDR2 FQNEAQ (reference sequence). The CDR3 consists of 15 residues. Trimming cost V 5 bases and J 7 bases; bases outside gene matches: 9. The full variable domain, its missing parts supplied by reference TRBV7-9 and TRBJ2-1, is DTGVSQNPRHKITKRGQNVTFRCDPISEHNRLYWYRQTLGQGPEFLTYFQNEAQLEKSRLLSDRFSAERPKGSFSTLEIQRTEQGDSAMYLCASSPRDRVWNEQFFGPGTRLTVL.